The T cell receptor (beta chain) described here comes from a study of cytomegalovirus exposure and HLA in healthy donors. Across the study: Counted in an early data release were some 81 million unique TCRs from HLA-typed donors.

About this clone itself: Its antigen remains unidentified.

Broader study findings: Per a later analysis, HLA-associated TCR beta chains showed more clonal expansion than other, equally common TCR beta chains. Researchers reported in a later analysis that a missense DCLRE1C variant was tied to TCR beta V- and J-gene trimming.

It was with 60 Vbeta and 13 Jbeta primers that the PCR ran. The protocol was immunoSEQ multiplex PCR, while the TCRdb copy is restricted to in-frame clones and leaves out a portion. The ten most abundant clones cover around 3.4% of a sample with about 34,000 clones. All donors participated as healthy donors of bone marrow. CDR3 length equals 16 residues. The germline V gene encodes CDR1 SGHRS and CDR2 YFSETQ. V was pared by 4 bases and J by 2 bases, with 5 bases of the junction left unmatched. Material for sequencing was PBMCs. The clonotype originates from a woman aged 40-49 years in good health and CMV-seropositive. The J gene is TRBJ2-7, the V gene TRBV5-1, with 14 nucleotides matching TRBD2. The CDR3 here is CASSGGLAGAPYEQYF. The CDR3 DNA sequence: TGCGCCAGCAGCGGGGGACTAGCGGGAGCCCCCTACGAGCAGTACTTC.